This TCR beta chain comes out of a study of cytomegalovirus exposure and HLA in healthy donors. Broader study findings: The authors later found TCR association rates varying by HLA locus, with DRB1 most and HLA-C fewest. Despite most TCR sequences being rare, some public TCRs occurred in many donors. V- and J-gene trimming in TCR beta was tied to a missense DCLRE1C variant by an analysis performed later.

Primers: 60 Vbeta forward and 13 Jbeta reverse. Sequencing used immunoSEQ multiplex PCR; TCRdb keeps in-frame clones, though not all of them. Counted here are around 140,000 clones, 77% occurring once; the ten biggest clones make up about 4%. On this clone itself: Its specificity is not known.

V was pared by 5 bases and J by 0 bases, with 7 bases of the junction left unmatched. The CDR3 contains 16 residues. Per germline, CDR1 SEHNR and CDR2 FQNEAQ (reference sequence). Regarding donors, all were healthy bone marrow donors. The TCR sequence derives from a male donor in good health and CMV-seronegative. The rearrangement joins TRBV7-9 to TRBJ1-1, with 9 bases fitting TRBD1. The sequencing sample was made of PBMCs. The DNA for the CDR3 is TGTGCCAGCAGCCCTGGGACAGGGAGGTTGAACACTGAAGCTTTCTTT. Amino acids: CASSPGTGRLNTEAFF.